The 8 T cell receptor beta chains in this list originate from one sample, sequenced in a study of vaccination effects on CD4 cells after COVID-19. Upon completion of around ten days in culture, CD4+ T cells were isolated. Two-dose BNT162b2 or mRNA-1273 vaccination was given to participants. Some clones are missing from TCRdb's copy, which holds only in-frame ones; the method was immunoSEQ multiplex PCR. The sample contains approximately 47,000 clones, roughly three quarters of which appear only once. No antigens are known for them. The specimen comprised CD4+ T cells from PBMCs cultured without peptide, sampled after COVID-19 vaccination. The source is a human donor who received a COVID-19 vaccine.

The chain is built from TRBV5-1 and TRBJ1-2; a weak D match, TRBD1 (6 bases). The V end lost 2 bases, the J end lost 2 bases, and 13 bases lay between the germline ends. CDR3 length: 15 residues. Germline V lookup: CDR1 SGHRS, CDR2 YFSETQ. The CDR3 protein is CASSLSQGLNYGYTF. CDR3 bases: TGCGCCAGCAGCTTATCACAGGGTTTAAACTATGGCTACACCTTC.

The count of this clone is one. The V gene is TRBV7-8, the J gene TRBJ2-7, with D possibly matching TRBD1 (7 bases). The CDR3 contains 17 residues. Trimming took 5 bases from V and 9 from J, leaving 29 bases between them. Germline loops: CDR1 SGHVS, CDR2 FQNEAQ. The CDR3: CASSKDRVAQGPGGQYF. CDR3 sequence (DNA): TGTGCCAGCAGCAAAGACAGGGTCGCCCAAGGCCCCGGGGGGCAGTACTTC.

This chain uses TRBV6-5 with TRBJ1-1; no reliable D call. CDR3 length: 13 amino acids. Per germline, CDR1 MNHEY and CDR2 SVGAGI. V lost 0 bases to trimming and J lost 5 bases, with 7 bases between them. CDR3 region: CASSYSQGTEAFF. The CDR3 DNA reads TGTGCCAGCAGTTACTCCCAAGGAACTGAAGCTTTCTTT.

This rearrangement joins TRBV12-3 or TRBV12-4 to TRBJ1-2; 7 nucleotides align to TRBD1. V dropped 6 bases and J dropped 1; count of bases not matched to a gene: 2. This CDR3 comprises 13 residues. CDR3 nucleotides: TGTGCCAGCAGACGGGACAGTAACTATGGCTACACCTTC. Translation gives CASRRDSNYGYTF.

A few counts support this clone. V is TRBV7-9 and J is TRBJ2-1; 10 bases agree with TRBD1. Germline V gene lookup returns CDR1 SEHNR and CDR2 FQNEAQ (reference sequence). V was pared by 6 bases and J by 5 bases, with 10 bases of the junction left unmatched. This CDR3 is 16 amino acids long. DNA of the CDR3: TGTGCCAGCAGAACTGGGACAGGGGATTTCCACAATGAGCAGTTCTTC. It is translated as CASRTGTGDFHNEQFF.

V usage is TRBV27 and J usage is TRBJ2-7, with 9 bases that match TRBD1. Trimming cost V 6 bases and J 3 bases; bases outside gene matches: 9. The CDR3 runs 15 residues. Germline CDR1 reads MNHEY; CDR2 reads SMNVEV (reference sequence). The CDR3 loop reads CASRRQGVLSYEQYF. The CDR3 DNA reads TGTGCCAGCAGACGACAGGGGGTACTCAGCTACGAGCAGTACTTC.

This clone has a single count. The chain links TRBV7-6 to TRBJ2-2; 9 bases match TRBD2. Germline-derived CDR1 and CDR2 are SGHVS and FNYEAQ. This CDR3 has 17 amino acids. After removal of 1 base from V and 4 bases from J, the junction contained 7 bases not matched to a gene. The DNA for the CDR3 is TGTGCCAGCAGCTTAGAGTCCATAGCGGGGGTCACCGGGGAGCTGTTTTTT. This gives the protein CASSLESIAGVTGELFF. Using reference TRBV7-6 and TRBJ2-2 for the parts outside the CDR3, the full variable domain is GAGVSQSPRYKVTKRGQDVALRCDPISGHVSLYWYRQALGQGPEFLTYFNYEAQQDKSGLPNDRFSAERPEGSISTLTIQRTEQRDSAMYRCASSLESIAGVTGELFFGEGSRLTVL.

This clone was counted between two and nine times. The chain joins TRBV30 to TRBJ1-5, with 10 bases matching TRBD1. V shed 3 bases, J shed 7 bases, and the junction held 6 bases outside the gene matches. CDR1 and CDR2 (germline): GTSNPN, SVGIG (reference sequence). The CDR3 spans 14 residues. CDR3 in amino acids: CAWSRDRGGQPQHF. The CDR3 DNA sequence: TGTGCCTGGAGCCGGGACAGGGGAGGCCAGCCCCAGCATTTT. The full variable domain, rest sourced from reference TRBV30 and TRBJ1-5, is SQTIHQWPATLVQPVGSPLSLECTVEGTSNPNLYWYRQAAGRGLQLLFYSVGIGQISSEVPQNLSASRPQDRQFILSSKKLLLSDSGFYLCAWSRDRGGQPQHFGDGTRLSIL.